The 15 T cell receptor beta chains reported below all come from one sample, sequenced in a study of T cell changes during pregnancy in multiple sclerosis. Repertoires were generated with immunoSEQ multiplex PCR, while TCRdb's copy carries only in-frame clones and drops some. The profile shows 67,000 or so clones, about 92% of them singletons. Sequencing was performed on CD8+ T cells from peripheral blood mononuclear cells, taken in the third trimester of pregnancy. These receptors were collected from a female donor in good health, enrolled as a control in a pregnancy study.

The chain combines TRBV7-9 with TRBJ1-5; D is uncertain. This CDR3 spans 16 amino acids. The germline gives CDR1 SEHNR, CDR2 FQNEAQ (reference sequence). Trimming removed 6 bases at V and 3 bases at J, with 18 bases between. CDR3 sequence reads: CASSYGLGPDNQPQHF. CDR3 nucleotide sequence: TGTGCCAGCAGTTACGGACTTGGGCCAGACAATCAGCCCCAGCATTTT.

The rearrangement uses TRBV29-1 and TRBJ1-1; D perhaps matches TRBD1 (5 bases). Trimming pared 1 base from V and 4 bases from J, leaving 7 bases between. In germline, CDR1 is SQVTM, CDR2 ANQGSEA. The CDR3 is 12 residues long. Written as DNA, the CDR3 is TGCAGCGTTGAAGTTCAGGGCACTGAAGCTTTCTTT. Protein product: CSVEVQGTEAFF.

The chain links TRBV4-1 to TRBJ2-7, with D maybe TRBD2 (6 bases). This CDR3 has 15 residues. Trimming shortened V by 2 bases and J by 3 bases, and 14 bases separated the two germline ends. The V gene's germline CDR1 is MGHRA and CDR2 YSYEKL. The CDR3 nucleotides are TGCGCCAGCAGCCAAACTAGGGACTCGTACTACGAGCAGTACTTC. Translated, it gives CASSQTRDSYYEQYF.

The V gene is TRBV5-6, the J gene TRBJ2-7; 9 positions match TRBD1. This CDR3 region has 16 residues. V shed 1 base and J 3 bases; nucleotides not matched to a gene: 8. Looked up from germline, CDR1 is SGHDT and CDR2 is YYEEEE. The CDR3 bases are TGTGCCAGCAGCTTGAGTTGGGACAGGGAGAACTACGAGCAGTACTTC. Translated: CASSLSWDRENYEQYF.

V is TRBV19 and J is TRBJ2-7; 8 bases fit TRBD2. Germline CDR1 and CDR2: LNHDA and SQIVND (reference sequence). V was clipped by 5 bases and J by 2 bases; unmatched bases: 2. There are 13 residues in the CDR3. CDR3 in DNA: TGTGCCAGTAGTGCGGGGGGACCCTACGAGCAGTACTTC. Residues: CASSAGGPYEQYF.

The rearrangement joins TRBV7-9 to TRBJ1-2; weak D call: TRBD1 (6 bases). The CDR3 is made up of 13 amino acids. CDR1 and CDR2 from the germline V gene are SEHNR and FQNEAQ (reference sequence). Between the trimmed V and J ends, which lost 4 bases and 8 bases, there was a span of 14 bases. The CDR3 DNA reads TGTGCCAGCAGCTCCGGCCAGGGGTGGGGCTACACCTTC. Translating gives CASSSGQGWGYTF. The full variable domain, its missing parts supplied by reference TRBV7-9 and TRBJ1-2, is DTGVSQNPRHKITKRGQNVTFRCDPISEHNRLYWYRQTLGQGPEFLTYFQNEAQLEKSRLLSDRFSAERPKGSFSTLEIQRTEQGDSAMYLCASSSGQGWGYTFGSGTRLTVV.

The rearrangement uses TRBV10-3 and TRBJ2-7; D is perhaps TRBD2 (6 bases). CDR1 is ENHRY and CDR2 is SYGVKD in the germline V gene. The CDR3 runs 12 residues. Trimming took 3 bases from V and 6 from J, leaving 9 bases between them. CDR3 region: CAISEGGFEQYF. The CDR3 region has the DNA TGTGCCATCAGTGAAGGAGGGTTCGAGCAGTACTTC.

The V and J genes are TRBV7-2 and TRBJ1-2; no clear D. The CDR3 runs 15 residues. Trimming left V 4 bases short and J 6 bases short, with 18 bases between. In germline, CDR1 is SGHTA, CDR2 FQGNSA. The CDR3 sequence: CASSSRDSRWNGYTF. Here the CDR3 DNA reads TGTGCCAGCAGCTCTCGGGATTCGAGGTGGAATGGCTACACCTTC.

The chain is built from TRBV9 and TRBJ2-1, with D possibly TRBD2 on 5 matching bases. Trimming stripped 3 bases from V and 7 bases from J, with 17 bases between. The CDR3 has 15 amino acids. The germline gives CDR1 SGDLS, CDR2 YYNGEE. The CDR3 DNA reads TGTGCCAGCAGCGCTTCCGGGGTAGTAAGGAATGAGCAGTTCTTC. It specifies CASSASGVVRNEQFF.

The chain uses TRBV9 and TRBJ2-1, with a tentative D call TRBD1 (8 bases). The germline V gene encodes CDR1 SGDLS and CDR2 YYNGEE. V was trimmed by 0 bases and J by 4 bases, leaving 14 bases between them. The CDR3 totals 16 residues. The CDR3 loop reads CASSVGTGGEYNEQFF. The CDR3 DNA sequence: TGTGCCAGCAGCGTAGGTACAGGGGGGGAATACAATGAGCAGTTCTTC.

The CDR3 bases are TGTGCCAGCAGCGTAGTAACAGGGGCTCAAGAGACCCAGTACTTC. Amino acids: CASSVVTGAQETQYF. The rearrangement joins TRBV9 to TRBJ2-5, with TRBD1 identical over 7 bases. The CDR3 length is 15 residues. Germline V lookup: CDR1 SGDLS, CDR2 YYNGEE. The V gene end was trimmed by 0 bases and the J gene end by 2 bases; junction bases not matched to a gene: 4.

V and J are TRBV11-2 and TRBJ1-4; the D gene is possibly TRBD1 (5 bases). Trimming stripped 2 bases from V and 7 bases from J, with 8 bases between. The germline gives CDR1 SGHAT, CDR2 FQNNGV. The CDR3 runs 13 residues. The CDR3 region has the DNA TGTGCCAGCAGCTTAAGGGGTGGTGAAAAACTGTTTTTT. As protein: CASSLRGGEKLFF.

The chain has TRBV9 and TRBJ2-3; D is perhaps TRBD2 (6 bases). Deletions cut 4 bases from V and 5 bases from J, with 14 bases between. Germline V gives CDR1 SGDLS, CDR2 YYNGEE. This CDR3 is built from 14 residues. CDR3 amino acids: CASSPGGTRDTQYF. In DNA, the CDR3 is TGTGCCAGCAGCCCCGGGGGAACCCGAGATACGCAGTATTTT.

The chain joins TRBV15 to TRBJ2-5; 7 bases align to TRBD2. The CDR3 runs 15 residues. Per germline, CDR1 LNHNV and CDR2 YYDKDF (reference sequence). V lost 0 bases, J lost 4 bases, and 5 bases stayed unmatched. CDR3 DNA sequence: TGTGCCACCAGCAGAGATACGGGGGGAGCAGAGACCCAGTACTTC. Encoded protein: CATSRDTGGAETQYF. Variable domain in full (rest from reference TRBV15 and TRBJ2-5): DAMVIQNPRYQVTQFGKPVTLSCSQTLNHNVMYWYQQKSSQAPKLLFHYYDKDFNNEADTPDNFQSRRPNTSFCFLDIRSPGLGDTAMYLCATSRDTGGAETQYFGPGTRLLVL.

This chain joins TRBV7-9 and TRBJ2-2; 10 nucleotides line up with TRBD1. The CDR3 consists of 16 residues. Looked up from germline, CDR1 is SEHNR and CDR2 is FQNEAQ (reference sequence). V was pared by 3 bases and J by 5 bases, with 6 bases of the junction left unmatched. The CDR3 sequence: CASSLLRGQGTGELFF. The CDR3 coding sequence is TGTGCCAGCAGCTTGCTGCGGGGACAGGGGACCGGGGAGCTGTTTTTT.